The text below deals with one T cell receptor beta chain. Its antigen is unidentified. Germline V CDR1 and CDR2: MDHEN, SYDVKM. The CDR3 is 14 amino acids. With V trimmed by 6 bases and J by 10 bases, 8 bases remained unmatched. The data were taken from a study of somatic mutations in cytotoxic T cells in rheumatoid arthritis. The assay was immunoSEQ multiplex PCR, and TCRdb's table has in-frame clones only and misses some. The table records more than 9,500 clones, around 83% of them present only once. Study outcomes and limitations: Each of about an eighth of the roughly 60 patients had a largest CD8+ clone that made up more than 20% of CD8+ cells. The targets (antigens) of the expanded CD8+ clones were not known.

Using positive magnetic bead selection on an AutoMACS, CD4+ and CD8+ cells were isolated, after which their purity was checked by flow cytometry. The sequenced sample consisted of CD8+ T cells sorted from blood. The TCR originated in a woman aged 55 to 70 in good health. V gene TRBV28 combines with J gene TRBJ1-6; 8 bases line up with TRBD1. Here the CDR3 reads CASSSGGAPSPLHF. The CDR3 DNA follows: TGTGCCAGCAGCTCAGGGGGCGCCCCCTCACCCCTCCACTTT.